This T cell receptor beta chain was obtained from a study of shared clonotypes between healthy human individuals. The wider study: Three plates each covered CD4 naive and memory; CD8 naive two, CD8 memory one.

Looked up from germline, CDR1 is SQVTM and CDR2 is ANQGSEA. The CDR3 is made up of 11 amino acids. V was trimmed by 4 bases and J by 8 bases, leaving 11 bases between them. How the authors handled the data: ImmunoSEQ junction-only sequences lacked quality scores, so their filtering differed. The repertoire was sequenced with immunoSEQ multiplex PCR; TCRdb's copy has only in-frame clones and lacks some. The V and J calls and clone size were taken over from that table, and D and trimming were inferred from the DNA. The table lists about 2,500,000 clones, around 90% of them singletons. This TCR came from a man younger than 30 in good health. V gene TRBV29-1 combines with J gene TRBJ1-2; D ambiguous. Specimen: naive CD4+ T cells sorted from blood. The subset was: CD45RA+ positively selected. The CDR3 loop reads CSVVYLRGYTF. The CDR3 DNA sequence: TGCAGCGTTGTGTACCTTCGGGGCTACACCTTC. The whole variable domain, remainder taken from reference TRBV29-1 and TRBJ1-2, is SAVISQKPSRDICQRGTSLTIQCQVDSQVTMMFWYRQQPGQSLTLIATANQGSEATYESGFVIDKFPISRPNLTFSTLTVSNMSPEDSSIYLCSVVYLRGYTFGSGTRLTVV.